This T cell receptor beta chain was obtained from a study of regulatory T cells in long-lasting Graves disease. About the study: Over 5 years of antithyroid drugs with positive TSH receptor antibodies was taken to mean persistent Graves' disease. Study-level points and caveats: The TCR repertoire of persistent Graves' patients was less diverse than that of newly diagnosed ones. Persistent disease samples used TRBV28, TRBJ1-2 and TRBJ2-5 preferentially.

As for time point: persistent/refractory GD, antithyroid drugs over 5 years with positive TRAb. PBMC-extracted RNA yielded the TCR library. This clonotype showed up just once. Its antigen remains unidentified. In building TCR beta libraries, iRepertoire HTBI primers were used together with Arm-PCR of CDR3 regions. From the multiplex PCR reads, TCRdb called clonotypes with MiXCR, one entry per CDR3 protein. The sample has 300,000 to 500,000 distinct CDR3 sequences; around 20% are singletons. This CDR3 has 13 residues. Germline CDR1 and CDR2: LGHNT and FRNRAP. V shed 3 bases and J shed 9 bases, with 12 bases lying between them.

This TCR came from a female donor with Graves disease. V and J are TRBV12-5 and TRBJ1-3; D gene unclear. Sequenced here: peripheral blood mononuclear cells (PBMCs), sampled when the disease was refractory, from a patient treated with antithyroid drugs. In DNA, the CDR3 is TGTGCTAGTGGTTTTTTAATCGGAGCCACCATATATTTT. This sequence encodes CASGFLIGATIYF.